Shown below are 8 T cell receptor beta chains from a single sample sequenced in a study of Ad26.COV2.S vaccination and SARS-CoV-2 variants. Stated treatment: 15 to 20 received Ad26.COV2.S at low or high dose, single or two shots; 5 received placebo; per-sample allocation not given. The samples were gathered on day 63 after the first injection of vaccine or placebo. Data came from immunoSEQ multiplex PCR; TCRdb stores just in-frame clones and leaves some out. The table lists hundreds of thousands of clones, around 89% of them singletons. Material: peripheral blood, obtained in a trial of Ad26.COV2.S vaccine versus placebo. The receptors shown here come from a person aged 18 to 59 who received the Ad26.COV2.S COVID-19 vaccine or a placebo.

This rearrangement joins TRBV19 to TRBJ1-5; TRBD1 agrees at 7 bases. Germline V gene data show CDR1 as LNHDA and CDR2 as SQIVND (reference sequence). CDR3 size: 14 residues. V lost 3 bases to trimming and J lost 4 bases; unmatched junction nucleotides: 3. This chain's CDR3 is CASSIDRVNQPQHF. CDR3 DNA: TGTGCCAGTAGTATTGACAGGGTGAATCAGCCCCAGCATTTT. Filled out from reference TRBV19 and TRBJ1-5, the complete variable domain reads DGGITQSPKYLFRKEGQNVTLSCEQNLNHDAMYWYRQDPGQGLRLIYYSQIVNDFQKGDIAEGYSVSREKKESFPLTVTSAQKNPTAFYLCASSIDRVNQPQHFGDGTRLSIL.

CDR3 bases: TGTGCCAGCTCATCTTCGAGTTCAGAGACCCAGTACTTC. This sequence encodes CASSSSSSETQYF. The rearrangement links TRBV18 to TRBJ2-5; unclear D gene. V dropped 5 bases and J dropped 4 bases, with 11 bases sitting between them. The CDR3 spans 13 residues. Looked up from germline, CDR1 is KGHSH and CDR2 is LQKENI.

The chain is built from TRBV19 and TRBJ2-1; 8 positions agree with TRBD1. Germline CDR1 is LNHDA and CDR2 is SQIVND (reference sequence). With 3 bases clipped from V and 9 bases from J, the junction kept 7 bases outside the gene matches. The CDR3 totals 14 residues. The CDR3, as DNA: TGTGCCAGTAGTATTGACAGGGGTTTTGGTGAGCAGTTCTTC. Its protein product is CASSIDRGFGEQFF.

To note about this clone: Other DNA sequences in the sample encode the same CDR3. V usage is TRBV7-2 and J usage is TRBJ2-7; 10 bases are shared with TRBD1. V gave up 5 bases and J gave up 0 bases; unmatched junction bases: 1. The CDR3 sequence is 14 residues long. Germline assignment: CDR1 SGHTA and CDR2 FQGNSA. The chain's CDR3 is CASSRDRGSYEQYF. The CDR3 coding sequence is TGTGCCAGCAGCAGGGACAGGGGCTCCTACGAGCAGTACTTC.

This chain joins TRBV18 and TRBJ2-6, with D perhaps TRBD1 (5 bases). The CDR3 extends over 15 amino acids. Germline V gene lookup returns CDR1 KGHSH and CDR2 LQKENI. V lost 3 bases and J lost 2, with 8 bases in between. CDR3 bases: TGTGCCAGCTCACCGACAGAGGCTGGGGCCAACGTCCTGACTTTC. It translates to CASSPTEAGANVLTF.

The DNA for the CDR3 is TGTGCCAGCAGCCCCGGGTCTGGGGGGCGGGAGACCCAGTACTTC. It yields the protein CASSPGSGGRETQYF. The gene calls are TRBV7-2 and TRBJ2-5, with D tentatively TRBD1 or TRBD2 (6 bases each). This CDR3 is built from 15 residues. Germline CDR1 and CDR2: SGHTA and FQGNSA. V lost 5 bases and J lost 5, with 18 bases in between.

This chain uses TRBV5-1 with TRBJ1-2; possibly TRBD1 for D (6 bases). Germline CDR1 SGHRS, CDR2 YFSETQ. Trimming left V 0 bases short and J 3 bases short, with 12 bases between. The CDR3 consists of 15 residues. The CDR3: CASSLERGLDYGYTF. The CDR3 nucleotides read TGCGCCAGCAGCTTGGAAAGGGGGTTGGACTATGGCTACACCTTC.

In this sample, this clone turned up once. This chain connects TRBV27 to TRBJ2-7; D possibly corresponds to TRBD1 (6 bases). This CDR3 contains 12 residues. Germline-derived CDR1 and CDR2 are MNHEY and SMNVEV (reference sequence). V was clipped by 3 bases and J by 6 bases, with 9 bases between them. CDR3 sequence reads: CASSFQGSEQYF. The CDR3 DNA sequence: TGTGCCAGCAGTTTTCAGGGGAGCGAGCAGTACTTC.